The 6 T cell receptor beta chains reported below all come from one sample, sequenced in a study of control samples from healthy donors and cancer patients. TCRdb keeps only in-frame clones here, not all; method: immunoSEQ multiplex PCR. The data contain 210,000 or so clones, about 89% of them singletons. Sequencing was carried out using blood. The receptors stem from a man aged 30 to 39 in good health.

V and J are TRBV4-1 and TRBJ1-4, with D uncertain. Trimming removed 3 bases from V and 4 bases from J, with 15 bases in between. This CDR3 spans 16 amino acids. Germline V gene data show CDR1 as MGHRA and CDR2 as YSYEKL. In nucleotides, the CDR3 is TGCGCCAGCAGCCACCGAACGGACGTAGGTAATGAAAAACTGTTTTTT. Protein product: CASSHRTDVGNEKLFF.

The chain links TRBV6-1 to TRBJ1-6; weak D call: TRBD1 (6 bases). Trimming removed 0 bases at V and 4 bases at J, with 10 bases between. Germline V gene sequence: CDR1 MNHNS, CDR2 SASEGT. The CDR3 spans 16 residues. CDR3 residues: CASSEAPQGYNSPLHF. Here the CDR3 DNA reads TGTGCCAGCAGTGAAGCGCCACAGGGATATAATTCACCCCTCCACTTT.

The rearrangement joins TRBV7-9 to TRBJ1-1; a weak D match, TRBD1 (5 bases). Per germline, CDR1 SEHNR and CDR2 FQNEAQ (reference sequence). The CDR3 totals 16 residues. The V end lost 2 bases, the J end lost 1 base, and 14 bases lay between the germline ends. DNA of the CDR3: TGTGCCAGCAGCTTAACTCCGACAGCTACGAACACTGAAGCTTTCTTT. This sequence encodes CASSLTPTATNTEAFF.

The V and J genes are TRBV11-2 and TRBJ2-7, with 8 positions matching TRBD1. V trimming: 0 bases; J trimming: 0 bases; junction bases outside the gene matches: 4. Germline V lookup: CDR1 SGHAT, CDR2 FQNNGV. The CDR3 spans 16 residues. CDR3 residues: CASSLDPGTGSYEQYF. In DNA, the CDR3 is TGTGCCAGCAGCTTAGATCCCGGGACAGGCTCCTACGAGCAGTACTTC.

The V and J genes are TRBV3-1 (or the pseudogene TRBV3-2) and TRBJ2-3; D is possibly TRBD2 (5 bases). Per germline, CDR1 LGHDT and CDR2 YNNKEL (reference sequence). Trimming pared 1 base from V and 1 base from J, leaving 6 bases between. The CDR3 is 14 amino acids. CDR3 protein: CASSQGGRTDTQYF. In nucleotides, the CDR3 is TGTGCCAGCAGCCAAGGCGGGCGCACAGATACGCAGTATTTT.

V is TRBV4-1 and J is TRBJ1-5; 8 nucleotides match TRBD1. This CDR3 has 16 residues. V dropped 1 base and J dropped 4; count of bases not matched to a gene: 6. Germline assignment: CDR1 MGHRA and CDR2 YSYEKL. The DNA of the CDR3 is TGCGCCAGCAGCCAAGTTCCGCAGGGGGCTAATCAGCCCCAGCATTTT. Translation: CASSQVPQGANQPQHF.